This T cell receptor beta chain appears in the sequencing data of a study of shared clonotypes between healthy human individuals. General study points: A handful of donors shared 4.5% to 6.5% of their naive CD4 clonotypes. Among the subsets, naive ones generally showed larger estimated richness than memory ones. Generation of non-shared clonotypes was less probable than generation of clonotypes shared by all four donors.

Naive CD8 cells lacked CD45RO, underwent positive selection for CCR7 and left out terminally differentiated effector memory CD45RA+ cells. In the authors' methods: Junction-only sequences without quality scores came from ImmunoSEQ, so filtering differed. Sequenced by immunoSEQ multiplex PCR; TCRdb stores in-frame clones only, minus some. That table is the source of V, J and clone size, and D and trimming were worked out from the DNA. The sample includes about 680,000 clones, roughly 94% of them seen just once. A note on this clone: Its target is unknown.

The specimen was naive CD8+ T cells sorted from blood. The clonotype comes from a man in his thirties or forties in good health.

The DNA for the CDR3 is TGTGCCAGCAGCGAAGGACAGGGTCCGGCAGATACGCAGTATTTT. Amino acid sequence: CASSEGQGPADTQYF. J is TRBJ2-3 and V is TRBV7-6, with 8 nucleotides matching TRBD1. The CDR3 contains 15 residues. Germline V lookup: CDR1 SGHVS, CDR2 FNYEAQ. The trim removed 5 bases at V and 4 bases at J, leaving 8 bases unmatched.